This TCR beta chain is drawn from a study of regulatory T cells in long-lasting Graves disease. In building TCR beta libraries, iRepertoire HTBI primers were used together with Arm-PCR of CDR3 regions. TCRdb called the multiplex PCR reads again in MiXCR, with one record for every CDR3 protein. The sample carries 400,000 to 500,000 distinct CDR3 sequences, around 15% recorded once. Findings and limits, study-wide: The study found persistent patients shared more public clonotypes (roughly 3,000) than new patients (over 850).

Germline assignment: CDR1 SGHAT and CDR2 FQNNGV. The CDR3 spans 15 residues. V lost 6 bases and J lost 0; bases outside the gene matches: 6. This clonotype was observed many times. Its specificity is not known. Sample time point: newly diagnosed GD, antithyroid drugs for less than 3 months. PBMC-extracted RNA yielded the TCR library. This sample was shared with a second study, whose subject was T cells in Graves' hyperthyroidism and ophthalmopathy. That report adds: First-round RT-PCR targeting the TCR CDR3 was performed with the HTBI primer set.

This TCR was recovered from a woman between 18 and 30 years old with Graves disease. The chain combines TRBV11-2 with TRBJ2-7; 9 positions match TRBD2. The sequences come from peripheral blood mononuclear cells (PBMCs), collected at new diagnosis, from a patient treated with antithyroid drugs. CDR3 nucleotides: TGTGCCAGCAGTCGGACTAGCGTAAGCTCCTACGAGCAGTACTTC. Residues: CASSRTSVSSYEQYF.